This T cell receptor beta chain was obtained from a study of T-cell reconstitution after alpha-beta-depleted transplantation in children (dated by TCRdb to about 2016). Context from the whole study: T-cell immune reconstitution after TCRalphabeta/CD19-depleted allogeneic hematopoietic cell transplantation in children was quantitatively tracked in the study by means of TCR repertoire profiling. Broader findings and caveats from the paper: Apparently early alphabetaT-cell count recovery about two months after transplant reportedly relied on only several hundred rapidly expanded clones derived from non-depleted graft cells. The frequencies of hyperexpanded clones fell over the following months, and after one year, T-cell counts and TCRbeta diversity were mostly attributed to newly produced T cells. In some patients, the high TCRbeta diversity seen at day 60 was put down to recipient T cells and intrathymic progenitors that had survived conditioning.

Remarks on this clonotype: Its antigen is currently not known. No base qualities exist here, and no much larger clone lies one base off it.

Measured from the cysteine to the phenylalanine, the CDR3 is 15 residues long. Left in the record is the CDR3 DNA by itself, 45 bases read in frame from the first base. V loses 0 bases, J loses 3 bases, and the germline ends lie 12 bases apart. Based on the germline V gene, the CDR1 and CDR2 sequences are MNHEY and SVGAGI. The sample's treatment or condition, from its label and the paper: allogeneic hematopoietic cell transplantation with graft depleted of TCRalphabeta T cells and CD19 B cells. The transplant recipients were children given TCRalphabeta/CD19-depleted allogeneic hematopoietic cell grafts. To prepare the library, PCR was applied. The sequencer was an Illumina HiSeq 2500. To normalize quantification of the TCRbeta repertoire, the TCR libraries were built with molecular barcoding that relied on unique molecular identifiers. Using fastp at Q25 and MiXCR, TCRdb reprocessed the public reads and kept productive beta chains. One record per CDR3 amino acid sequence lists the most common genes and DNA. A total of 150,000 to 250,000 distinct CDR3 sequences appear in this sample, 5% to 7.5% of them only once. Just over 4.5% of the sample goes to the ten largest clones.

The specimen comprised PBMCs, sampled before TCRalphabeta/CD19-depleted stem cell transplant. The rearrangement combines TRBV6-5 with TRBJ2-7; the D region is possibly TRBD1 or TRBD2, each matching across 6 bases. The sequence was collected from a girl under three years old with combined immunodeficiency, due to receive a stem cell transplant. DNA sequence: TGTGCCAGCAGTTACTCCGCGGGACACTTCTACGAGCAGTACTTC. This sequence encodes CASSYSAGHFYEQYF.